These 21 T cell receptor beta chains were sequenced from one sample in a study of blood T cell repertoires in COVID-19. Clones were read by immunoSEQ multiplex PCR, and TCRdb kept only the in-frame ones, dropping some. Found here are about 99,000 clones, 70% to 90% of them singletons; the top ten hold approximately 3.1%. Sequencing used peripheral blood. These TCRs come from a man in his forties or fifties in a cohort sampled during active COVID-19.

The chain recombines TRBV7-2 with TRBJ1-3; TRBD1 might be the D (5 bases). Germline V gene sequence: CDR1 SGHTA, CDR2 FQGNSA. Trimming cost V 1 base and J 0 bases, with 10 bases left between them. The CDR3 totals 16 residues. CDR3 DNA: TGTGCCAGCAGCTTAGAACAGGCCAGCTCTGGAAACACCATATATTTT. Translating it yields CASSLEQASSGNTIYF.

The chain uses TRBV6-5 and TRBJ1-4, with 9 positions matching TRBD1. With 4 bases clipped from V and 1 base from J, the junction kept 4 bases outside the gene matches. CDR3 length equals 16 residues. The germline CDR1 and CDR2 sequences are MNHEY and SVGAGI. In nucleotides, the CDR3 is TGTGCCAGCAGTTCCCCGGGACAGGGAACTAATGAAAAACTGTTTTTT. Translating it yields CASSSPGQGTNEKLFF.

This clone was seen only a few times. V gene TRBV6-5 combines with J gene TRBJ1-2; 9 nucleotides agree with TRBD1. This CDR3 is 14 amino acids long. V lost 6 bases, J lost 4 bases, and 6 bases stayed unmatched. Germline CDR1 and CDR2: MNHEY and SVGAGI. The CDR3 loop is CASSPDRGGYGYTF. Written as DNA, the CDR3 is TGTGCCAGCAGCCCGGACAGGGGAGGCTATGGCTACACCTTC.

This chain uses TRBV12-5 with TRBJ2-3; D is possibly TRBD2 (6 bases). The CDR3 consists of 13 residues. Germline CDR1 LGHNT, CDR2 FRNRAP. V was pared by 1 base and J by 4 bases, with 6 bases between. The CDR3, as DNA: TGTGCTAGTGGTTTGGGGGGGGCAGATACGCAGTATTTT. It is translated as CASGLGGADTQYF.

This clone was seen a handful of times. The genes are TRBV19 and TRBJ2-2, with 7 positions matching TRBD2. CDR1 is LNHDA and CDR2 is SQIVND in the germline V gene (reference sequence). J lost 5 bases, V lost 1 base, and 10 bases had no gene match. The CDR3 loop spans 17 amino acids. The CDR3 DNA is TGTGCCAGTAGTATAGGCGGGGGAGCGGCTAAGACCGGGGAGCTGTTTTTT. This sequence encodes CASSIGGGAAKTGELFF.

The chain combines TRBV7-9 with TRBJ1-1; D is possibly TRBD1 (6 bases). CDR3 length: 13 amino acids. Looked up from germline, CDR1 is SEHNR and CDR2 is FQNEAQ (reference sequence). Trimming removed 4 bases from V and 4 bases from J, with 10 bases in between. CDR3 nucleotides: TGTGCCAGCAGCTCTCAGGGGTTCACTGAAGCTTTCTTT. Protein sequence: CASSSQGFTEAFF. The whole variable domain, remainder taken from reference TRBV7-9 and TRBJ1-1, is DTGVSQNPRHKITKRGQNVTFRCDPISEHNRLYWYRQTLGQGPEFLTYFQNEAQLEKSRLLSDRFSAERPKGSFSTLEIQRTEQGDSAMYLCASSSQGFTEAFFGQGTRLTVV.

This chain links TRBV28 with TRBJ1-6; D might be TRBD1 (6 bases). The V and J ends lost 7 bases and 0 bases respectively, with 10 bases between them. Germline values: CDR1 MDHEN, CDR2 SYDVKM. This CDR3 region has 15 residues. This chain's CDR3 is CASKKQGSYNSPLHF. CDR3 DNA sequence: TGTGCCAGCAAAAAACAGGGCTCCTATAATTCACCCCTCCACTTT.

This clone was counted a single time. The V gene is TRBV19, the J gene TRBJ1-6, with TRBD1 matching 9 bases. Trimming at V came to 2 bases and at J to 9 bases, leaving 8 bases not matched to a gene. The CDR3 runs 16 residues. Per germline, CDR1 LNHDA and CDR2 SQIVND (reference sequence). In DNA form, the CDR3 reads TGTGCCAGTAGTATAAGTAATGGACAGGGGACTTCACCCCTCCACTTT. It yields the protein CASSISNGQGTSPLHF. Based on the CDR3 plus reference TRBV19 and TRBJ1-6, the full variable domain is DGGITQSPKYLFRKEGQNVTLSCEQNLNHDAMYWYRQDPGQGLRLIYYSQIVNDFQKGDIAEGYSVSREKKESFPLTVTSAQKNPTAFYLCASSISNGQGTSPLHFGNGTRLTVT.

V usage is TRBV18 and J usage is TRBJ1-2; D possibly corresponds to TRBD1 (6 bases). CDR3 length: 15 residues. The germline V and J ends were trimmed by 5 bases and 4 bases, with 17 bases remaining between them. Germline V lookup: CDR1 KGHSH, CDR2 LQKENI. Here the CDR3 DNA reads TGTGCCAGCTCAACAGATTACAGGGTAGCCTATGGCTACACCTTC. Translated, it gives CASSTDYRVAYGYTF.

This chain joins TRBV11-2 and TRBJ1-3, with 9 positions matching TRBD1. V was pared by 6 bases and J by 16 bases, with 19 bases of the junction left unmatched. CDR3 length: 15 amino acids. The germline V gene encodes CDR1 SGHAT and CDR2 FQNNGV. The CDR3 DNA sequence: TGTGCCAGCAGTAACCACGGAAGACGGACAGGGGCCCCGTATTTT. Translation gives CASSNHGRRTGAPYF.

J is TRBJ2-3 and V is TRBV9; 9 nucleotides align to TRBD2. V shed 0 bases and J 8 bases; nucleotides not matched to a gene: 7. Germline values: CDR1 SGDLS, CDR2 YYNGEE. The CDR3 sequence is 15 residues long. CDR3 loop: CASSVVASGEFTQYF. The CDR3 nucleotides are TGTGCCAGCAGCGTAGTTGCTAGCGGGGAGTTTACGCAGTATTTT.

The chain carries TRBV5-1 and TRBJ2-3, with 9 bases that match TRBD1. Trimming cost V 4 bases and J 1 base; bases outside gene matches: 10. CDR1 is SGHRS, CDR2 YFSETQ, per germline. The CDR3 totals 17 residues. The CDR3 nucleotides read TGCGCCAGCAGCACTCGACAGGGGGTCGGGGGCACAGATACGCAGTATTTT. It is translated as CASSTRQGVGGTDTQYF. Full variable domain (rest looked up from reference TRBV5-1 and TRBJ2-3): KAGVTQTPRYLIKTRGQQVTLSCSPISGHRSVSWYQQTPGQGLQFLFEYFSETQRNKGNFPGRFSGRQFSNSRSEMNVSTLELGDSALYLCASSTRQGVGGTDTQYFGPGTRLTVL.

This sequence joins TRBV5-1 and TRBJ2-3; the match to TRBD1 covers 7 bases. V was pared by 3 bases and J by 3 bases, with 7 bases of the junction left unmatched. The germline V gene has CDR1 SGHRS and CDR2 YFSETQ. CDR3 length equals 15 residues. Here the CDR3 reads CASSSRHRGTDTQYF. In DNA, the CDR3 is TGCGCCAGCAGCTCTCGACACAGGGGAACAGATACGCAGTATTTT.

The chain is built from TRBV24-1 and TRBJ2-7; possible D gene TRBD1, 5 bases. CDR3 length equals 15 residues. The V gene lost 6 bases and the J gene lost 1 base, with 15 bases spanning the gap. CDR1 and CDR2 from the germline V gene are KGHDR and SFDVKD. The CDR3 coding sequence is TGTGCCACCAGTCCTCAGGGTCCCGGGTCCTACGAGCAGTACTTC. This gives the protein CATSPQGPGSYEQYF.

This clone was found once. Written as DNA, the CDR3 is TGCAGCGTTACGTCCGAGGATACGCAGTATTTT. Translated, it gives CSVTSEDTQYF. This sequence joins TRBV29-1 and TRBJ2-3, with D hard to call. Trimming shortened V by 5 bases and J by 6 bases, and 9 bases separated the two germline ends. The length of the CDR3 is 11 residues. Germline CDR1 is SQVTM and CDR2 is ANQGSEA.

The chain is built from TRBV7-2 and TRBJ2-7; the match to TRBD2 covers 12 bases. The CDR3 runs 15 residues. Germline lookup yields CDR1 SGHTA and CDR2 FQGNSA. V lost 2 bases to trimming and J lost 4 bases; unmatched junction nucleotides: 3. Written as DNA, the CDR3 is TGTGCCAGCAGCTTAACGACTAGCGGGGGTTACGAGCAGTACTTC. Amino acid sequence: CASSLTTSGGYEQYF.

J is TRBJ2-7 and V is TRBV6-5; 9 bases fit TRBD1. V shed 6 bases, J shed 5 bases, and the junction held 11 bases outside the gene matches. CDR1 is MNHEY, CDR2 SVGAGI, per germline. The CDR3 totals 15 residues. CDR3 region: CASSPPGQGRNEQYF. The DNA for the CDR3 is TGTGCCAGCAGCCCCCCGGGACAGGGAAGGAACGAGCAGTACTTC.

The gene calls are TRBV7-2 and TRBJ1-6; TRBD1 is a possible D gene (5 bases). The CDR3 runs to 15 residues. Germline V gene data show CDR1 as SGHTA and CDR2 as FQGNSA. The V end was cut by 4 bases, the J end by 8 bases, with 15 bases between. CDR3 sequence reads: CASSSRGVAYSPLHF. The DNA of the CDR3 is TGTGCCAGCAGCTCCCGGGGGGTAGCATATTCACCCCTCCACTTT.

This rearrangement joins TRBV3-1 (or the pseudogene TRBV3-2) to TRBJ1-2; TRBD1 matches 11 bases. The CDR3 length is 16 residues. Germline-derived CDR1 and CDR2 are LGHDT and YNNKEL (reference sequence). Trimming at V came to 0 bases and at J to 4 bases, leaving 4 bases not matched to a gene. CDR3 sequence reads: CASSQEDRGRGYGYTF. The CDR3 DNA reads TGTGCCAGCAGCCAAGAGGACAGGGGGCGCGGCTATGGCTACACCTTC.

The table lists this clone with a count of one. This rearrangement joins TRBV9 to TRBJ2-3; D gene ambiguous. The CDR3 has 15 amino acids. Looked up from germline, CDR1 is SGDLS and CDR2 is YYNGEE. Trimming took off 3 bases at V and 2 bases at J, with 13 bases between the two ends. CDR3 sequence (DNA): TGTGCCAGCAGCGAATGGGCTACTCACACAGATACGCAGTATTTT. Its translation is CASSEWATHTDTQYF.

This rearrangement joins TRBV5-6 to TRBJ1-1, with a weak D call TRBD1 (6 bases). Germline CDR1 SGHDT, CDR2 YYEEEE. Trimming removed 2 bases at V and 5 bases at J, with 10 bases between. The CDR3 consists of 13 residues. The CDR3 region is CASSFKGGTEAFF. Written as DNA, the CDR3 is TGTGCCAGCAGCTTTAAGGGGGGGACTGAAGCTTTCTTT. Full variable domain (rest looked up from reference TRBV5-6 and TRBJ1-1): DAGVTQSPTHLIKTRGQQVTLRCSPKSGHDTVSWYQQALGQGPQFIFQYYEEEERQRGNFPDRFSGHQFPNYSSELNVNALLLGDSALYLCASSFKGGTEAFFGQGTRLTVV.